This T cell receptor beta chain was recovered during a study of blood T cell repertoires in COVID-19. Some clones are missing from TCRdb's copy, which holds only in-frame ones; the method was immunoSEQ multiplex PCR. Here the sample spans approximately 230,000 clones, more than 70% being singletons. Trimming removed 3 bases at V and 8 bases at J, with 19 bases between. The germline gives CDR1 MDHEN, CDR2 SYDVKM. This CDR3 comprises 15 residues. This sequence joins TRBV28 and TRBJ1-2; D not certain. The clonotype originates from a man aged 80 or over with acute or convalescent COVID-19. The source material was peripheral blood. Here the CDR3 reads CASSFFPPSPGGYTF. The CDR3 bases are TGTGCCAGCAGTTTCTTCCCCCCTTCTCCGGGGGGCTACACCTTC.